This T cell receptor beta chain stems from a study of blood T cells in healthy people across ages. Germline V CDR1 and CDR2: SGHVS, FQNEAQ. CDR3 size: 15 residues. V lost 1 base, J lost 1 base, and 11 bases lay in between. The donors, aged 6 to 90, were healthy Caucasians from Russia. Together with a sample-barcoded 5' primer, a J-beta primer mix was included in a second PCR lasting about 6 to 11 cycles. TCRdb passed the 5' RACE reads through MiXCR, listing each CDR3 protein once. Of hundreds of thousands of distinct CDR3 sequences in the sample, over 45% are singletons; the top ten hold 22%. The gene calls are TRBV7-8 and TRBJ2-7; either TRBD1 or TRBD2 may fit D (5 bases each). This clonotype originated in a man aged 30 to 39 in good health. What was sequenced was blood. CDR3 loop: CASSLVGTASYEQYF. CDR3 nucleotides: TGTGCCAGCAGCTTAGTGGGGACGGCTTCCTACGAGCAGTACTTC.